This TCR beta chain emerged from a study of a mutant IDH1 vaccine in newly diagnosed glioma. Time point reported: week 35, safety follow-up. Doses comprised 300 ug of mutant IDH1 20-mer peptide each, plus topical imiquimod. About this clone: Its antigen remains unidentified.

Germline lookup yields CDR1 SGHAT and CDR2 FQNNGV. This CDR3 spans 11 amino acids. The method was immunoSEQ multiplex PCR; TCRdb's version includes in-frame clones alone and lacks a portion of them. Of roughly 69,000 clones detected, more than 75% appear once; the ten largest clones hold approximately 2%. The TCR sequence derives from a man aged 30 to 45 with glioma. The sequencing here drew on PBMCs, taken from a glioma patient whose treatment included an IDH1 peptide vaccine. The rearrangement links TRBV11-2 to TRBJ1-2, with D tentatively TRBD1 (5 bases). The CDR3 DNA sequence: TGTGCGACGACAGATAACTATGGCTACACCTTC. The encoded protein is CATTDNYGYTF.